This TCR beta chain originates from a study of glioma-infiltrating T cells. After removal of 3 bases from V and 6 bases from J, the junction contained 5 bases not matched to a gene. The CDR3 length is 15 residues. Germline CDR1 LNHDA, CDR2 SQIVND (reference sequence). Amplification of TCR alpha and beta CDR3 regions from RNA used iRepertoire nested multiplex PCR. MiXCR, applied by TCRdb to the multiplex PCR reads, yields one record per CDR3 protein. This sample has approximately 110,000 distinct CDR3 sequences, with about 23% found just once. In this sample, this clonotype turned up many times. The receptor's source is a human donor with low-grade glioma or glioblastoma, undergoing nonglioma brain surgery, or in good health (not recorded which). This chain uses TRBV19 with TRBJ2-1, with TRBD1 matching over 10 bases. The sequenced sample consisted of glioma tissue, nonneoplastic brain tissue, or PBMCs (not recorded which). The CDR3 protein is CASSIGTGVFNEQFF. Written as DNA, the CDR3 is TGTGCCAGTAGTATTGGGACAGGGGTTTTCAATGAGCAGTTCTTC.